The next 31 T cell receptor beta chains were all read from a single sample in a study of T-cell memory formation after mild COVID-19. Each CDR3 protein is one row after TCRdb ran MiXCR on the 5' RACE reads. The sample lists 190,000 or so distinct CDR3 sequences; roughly 10% were seen once. Sequenced input: PBMCs or a T cell subset sorted from them (not recorded which). Receptors originate from a young man who had mild COVID-19 (a few samples of this study predate the infection). Cell type and time point are not known.

The table lists this clonotype with a few counts. The gene calls are TRBV12-3 or TRBV12-4 and TRBJ2-5; D remains ambiguous. CDR3 length equals 13 residues. V dropped 3 bases and J dropped 3 bases, with 8 bases sitting between them. As DNA, the CDR3 is TGTGCCAGCAGTTTGTTCCGGAAAGAGACCCAGTACTTC. Its protein is CASSLFRKETQYF.

In this sample, this clonotype turned up many times. The chain links TRBV7-9 to TRBJ2-7; a possible D gene is TRBD2 (5 bases). V dropped 5 bases and J dropped 3 bases, with 14 bases sitting between them. The CDR3 is 14 amino acids. CDR1 SEHNR and CDR2 FQNEAQ come from the germline V gene (reference sequence). CDR3 DNA: TGTGCCAGCAGCCCGGAGGCCCACAGCTACGAGCAGTACGTC. This encodes CASSPEAHSYEQYV.

This clonotype has a handful of counts. The genes are TRBV6-5 and TRBJ2-7; TRBD1 or TRBD2 may be the D gene (6 bases each). The CDR3 has 14 amino acids. Germline assignment: CDR1 MNHEY and CDR2 SVGAGI. V was cut by 6 bases and J by 1 base, with 13 bases left in between. This chain's CDR3 is CASRSGGVSYEQYF. DNA of the CDR3: TGTGCCAGCAGATCCGGGGGCGTTTCCTACGAGCAGTACTTC.

The gene calls are TRBV3-1 and TRBJ2-1; a weak D match, TRBD1 (6 bases). V shed 6 bases and J shed 10 bases, with 16 bases lying between them. The CDR3 runs 13 residues. The V gene's germline CDR1 is LGHDT and CDR2 YNNKEL (reference sequence). In DNA form, the CDR3 reads TGTGCCAGCAGGGATTCGCCCAGGGGCGAGCAGTTCTTC. The encoded protein is CASRDSPRGEQFF.

The chain uses TRBV7-6 and TRBJ2-3; TRBD2 matches at 9 bases. Unmatched junction bases numbered 11, after V lost 1 base and J lost 3 bases. The CDR3 runs to 18 residues. Germline V CDR1 and CDR2: SGHVS, FNYEAQ. The chain's CDR3 is CASSLEVGLAGRTDTQYF. The CDR3 bases are TGTGCCAGCAGCTTAGAGGTCGGGCTAGCGGGGAGGACAGATACGCAGTATTTT.

This clonotype appeared a few times. The chain employs TRBV12-3 or TRBV12-4 and TRBJ2-3, with D possibly matching TRBD2 (5 bases). V lost 6 bases, J lost 8 bases, and 9 bases lay in between. The CDR3 is 11 amino acids. CDR3 region: CASSLTSTQYF. The CDR3 nucleotides are TGTGCCAGCAGCCTCACTAGTACGCAGTATTTT.

This clonotype was seen repeatedly, ten times or more. This chain connects TRBV5-1 to TRBJ2-7; D is uncertain. V gave up 0 bases and J gave up 2 bases, with 6 bases separating them. Germline V gene lookup returns CDR1 SGHRS and CDR2 YFSETQ. The CDR3 contains 13 residues. In DNA form, the CDR3 reads TGCGCCAGCAGCTTGGAGGGAACCTACGAGCAGTACTTC. This sequence encodes CASSLEGTYEQYF. Complete variable domain (other parts from reference TRBV5-1 and TRBJ2-7): KAGVTQTPRYLIKTRGQQVTLSCSPISGHRSVSWYQQTPGQGLQFLFEYFSETQRNKGNFPGRFSGRQFSNSRSEMNVSTLELGDSALYLCASSLEGTYEQYFGPGTRLTVT.

The chain combines TRBV20-1 with TRBJ2-3; weak D call: TRBD1 (5 bases). The V end was cut by 0 bases, the J end by 5 bases, with 15 bases between. The CDR3 is made up of 15 amino acids. Germline assignment: CDR1 DFQATT and CDR2 SNEGSKA (reference sequence). As DNA, the CDR3 is TGCAGTGCTAGAGATTTTGGGGCTACAAAAGATACGCAGTATTTT. This codes for CSARDFGATKDTQYF.

The table lists this clonotype with a few counts. The J gene is TRBJ2-1, the V gene TRBV12-3 or TRBV12-4, with D perhaps being TRBD1 or TRBD2 (5 bases each). V was pared by 1 base and J by 9 bases, with 10 bases between. This CDR3 comprises 13 residues. The CDR3 loop reads CASSLVRGTEQFF. CDR3 in DNA: TGTGCCAGCAGTTTAGTCCGGGGCACTGAGCAGTTCTTC.

The gene calls are TRBV5-1 and TRBJ2-7; 10 nucleotides match TRBD1. Trimming took 4 bases from V and 3 from J; bases not matched to a gene: 4. The CDR3 is 14 amino acids. CDR1 and CDR2 from the germline V gene are SGHRS and YFSETQ. The CDR3 protein is CASSARTGGYEQYF. For the CDR3, the DNA is TGCGCCAGCAGCGCCCGGACAGGGGGCTACGAGCAGTACTTC. Full variable domain (remainder filled in from reference TRBV5-1 and TRBJ2-7): KAGVTQTPRYLIKTRGQQVTLSCSPISGHRSVSWYQQTPGQGLQFLFEYFSETQRNKGNFPGRFSGRQFSNSRSEMNVSTLELGDSALYLCASSARTGGYEQYFGPGTRLTVT.

A few counts support this clonotype. The J gene is TRBJ2-3, the V gene TRBV9; possible D gene TRBD2, 5 bases. Trimming took off 0 bases at V and 0 bases at J, with 8 bases between the two ends. This CDR3 region has 15 residues. CDR1 and CDR2 from the germline V gene are SGDLS and YYNGEE. The CDR3 nucleotides read TGTGCCAGCAGCGTAGGGACTGTTAGCACAGATACGCAGTATTTT. It is translated as CASSVGTVSTDTQYF.

In this sample, this clonotype turned up a few times. The CDR3, as DNA: TGTGCCAGCAGCTTGGGGCAGGGGAATGGCAATGAGCAGTTCTTC. Translation: CASSLGQGNGNEQFF. This chain uses TRBV5-4 with TRBJ2-1, with D maybe TRBD1 (6 bases). V was shortened by 0 bases and J by 6 bases, with 13 bases between the two germline ends. The CDR3 contains 15 residues. Germline CDR1 is SGHNT and CDR2 is YYREEE (reference sequence).

The chain uses TRBV4-3 and TRBJ2-2; possibly TRBD2 for D (5 bases). This CDR3 is 13 amino acids long. Trimming took 0 bases from V and 9 from J, leaving 8 bases between them. Per germline, CDR1 LGHNA and CDR2 YSLEER. CDR3 protein: CASSQDRGRELFF. DNA for the CDR3: TGCGCCAGCAGCCAAGATCGAGGGAGGGAGCTGTTTTTT.

This chain connects TRBV2 to TRBJ1-2; no clear D gene. The CDR3 sequence is 18 residues long. V was trimmed by 2 bases and J by 8 bases, leaving 27 bases between them. Germline V gives CDR1 SNHLY, CDR2 FYNNEI. The CDR3 DNA sequence: TGTGCCAGCAGTGAATGGGTGACCTTGGGCAGCCGTAGTAAGGGCTACACCTTC. This translates into CASSEWVTLGSRSKGYTF.

This clonotype has only a few counts. This chain uses TRBV7-2 with TRBJ2-3; TRBD1 aligns across 8 bases. CDR1 and CDR2 (germline): SGHTA, FQGNSA. The trim removed 3 bases at V and 1 base at J, leaving 6 bases unmatched. CDR3 length equals 16 residues. The CDR3 spells CASSFSGGMGTDTQYF. CDR3 nucleotide sequence: TGTGCCAGCAGCTTTTCAGGGGGCATGGGCACAGATACGCAGTATTTT.

This sequence joins TRBV7-2 and TRBJ1-4, with D possibly matching TRBD1 (6 bases). This CDR3 comprises 15 residues. In germline, CDR1 is SGHTA, CDR2 FQGNSA. The germline V and J ends were trimmed by 5 bases and 7 bases, with 17 bases remaining between them. CDR3 sequence: CASSPGGGYPEKLFF. For the CDR3, the DNA is TGTGCCAGCAGCCCAGGTGGGGGCTATCCTGAAAAACTGTTTTTT. Drawing the rest from reference TRBV7-2 and TRBJ1-4, the complete variable domain is GAGVSQSPSNKVTEKGKDVELRCDPISGHTALYWYRQSLGQGLEFLIYFQGNSAPDKSGLPSDRFSAERTGGSVSTLTIQRTQQEDSAVYLCASSPGGGYPEKLFFGSGTQLSVL.

The chain links TRBV28 to TRBJ2-3; 11 bases line up with TRBD1. The CDR3 has 16 residues. Trimming cost V 4 bases and J 2 bases; bases outside gene matches: 5. Germline V CDR1 and CDR2: MDHEN, SYDVKM. CDR3 sequence: CASSSPGQGVTDTQYF. DNA of the CDR3: TGTGCCAGCAGTTCGCCGGGACAGGGGGTCACAGATACGCAGTATTTT.

This clonotype was seen once. At one end the junction does not follow the germline gene, possibly because of a read error. This chain uses TRBV7-3 with TRBJ2-2; 10 bases fit TRBD2. This CDR3 has 15 amino acids. CDR1 and CDR2 from the germline V gene are SGHTA and FQGTGA. The CDR3 sequence is CASSITSGVTGELFF. As DNA, the CDR3 is TGTGCCAGCAGCATAACTAGCGGGGTCACCGGGGAGCTGTTTTTT.

J is TRBJ2-6 and V is TRBV12-5, with 7 bases identical to TRBD1. Losses at the gene ends were 0 bases for V and 0 bases for J; bases not matched to a gene: 11. The CDR3 runs to 20 residues. Germline CDR1 LGHNT, CDR2 FRNRAP. CDR3 loop: CASGLVYSGQPDSGANVLTF. As DNA, the CDR3 is TGTGCTAGTGGTTTGGTATATTCGGGACAGCCGGACTCTGGGGCCAACGTCCTGACTTTC.

This clonotype was counted between two and nine times. V usage is TRBV6-1 and J usage is TRBJ1-1; D not certain. The length of the CDR3 is 14 residues. Per germline, CDR1 MNHNS and CDR2 SASEGT. With 4 bases removed from V and 3 bases from J, the gap between germline ends came to 12 bases. CDR3 nucleotide sequence: TGTGCCAGCAGTGCCCTTCGAGCGGACACTGAAGCTTTCTTT. Amino acid sequence: CASSALRADTEAFF.

Worth noting for this clonotype: A read error may be the cause here, since a much bigger clone is one base away. This sequence joins TRBV11-3 and TRBJ2-1, with D tentatively TRBD1 (6 bases). Germline assignment: CDR1 SGHNT and CDR2 YENEEA. The CDR3 covers 12 residues. V was cut by 4 bases and J by 15 bases, with 16 bases left in between. The DNA of the CDR3 is TGTGCCAGCAGCTACTCGTGGGGGCCTCTGTTCTTC. This translates into CASSYSWGPLFF.

The sample holds a few counts of this clonotype. V usage is TRBV5-6 and J usage is TRBJ2-5; D tentatively fits TRBD1 or TRBD2 (6 bases each). The CDR3 spans 14 residues. With 5 bases removed from V and 4 bases from J, the gap between germline ends came to 15 bases. Germline CDR1 SGHDT, CDR2 YYEEEE. Written as DNA, the CDR3 is TGTGCCAGCAGACGAAGGGGGGCCGGAGAGACCCAGTACTTC. Residues: CASRRRGAGETQYF.

This clonotype was observed a handful of times. The CDR3 nucleotides read TGCGCCAGCAGCGAAGCTACACCGCAAGAGACCCAGTACTTC. Its translation is CASSEATPQETQYF. The V and J genes are TRBV5-1 and TRBJ2-5; no firm D call. CDR1 and CDR2 (germline): SGHRS, YFSETQ. The CDR3 sequence is 14 residues long. The germline V and J ends were trimmed by 4 bases and 2 bases, with 12 bases remaining between them.

There are a few counts of this clonotype. The genes are TRBV9 and TRBJ1-1, with D unresolved. Germline-derived CDR1 and CDR2 are SGDLS and YYNGEE. The CDR3 covers 15 residues. V dropped 0 bases and J dropped 0 bases, with 9 bases sitting between them. The CDR3 sequence is CASSVAHSMNTEAFF. The CDR3, as DNA: TGTGCCAGCAGCGTAGCTCACAGCATGAACACTGAAGCTTTCTTT.

The chain couples TRBV5-1 to TRBJ1-3; D may be TRBD1 (5 bases). Between the trimmed V and J ends, which lost 0 bases and 2 bases, there was a span of 6 bases. The CDR3 sequence is 14 residues long. CDR1 SGHRS and CDR2 YFSETQ come from the germline V gene. In DNA form, the CDR3 reads TGCGCCAGCAGCTTGGCAGGGCCTGGAAACACCATATATTTT. Translation gives CASSLAGPGNTIYF.

The CDR3 is CASSLGGGAREQYV. The CDR3 nucleotides are TGTGCCAGCAGCTTGGGCGGGGGGGCGCGAGAGCAGTACGTC. V usage is TRBV7-9 and J usage is TRBJ2-7, with TRBD2 matching 9 bases. The CDR3 sequence is 14 residues long. Per germline, CDR1 SEHNR and CDR2 FQNEAQ (reference sequence). With 3 bases clipped from V and 7 bases from J, the junction kept 7 bases outside the gene matches.

This clonotype was seen a handful of times. This sequence joins TRBV28 and TRBJ1-1; a possible D gene is TRBD1 (6 bases). The germline V gene has CDR1 MDHEN and CDR2 SYDVKM. With 2 bases removed from V and 5 bases from J, the gap between germline ends came to 18 bases. CDR3 length equals 16 residues. This chain's CDR3 is CASSLMLGAKGTEAFF. In DNA form, the CDR3 reads TGTGCCAGCAGTTTAATGCTGGGGGCGAAGGGGACTGAAGCTTTCTTT.

This clonotype was seen many times. This sequence joins TRBV6-5 and TRBJ1-5, with 7 bases that match TRBD1. The length of the CDR3 is 15 residues. J lost 7 bases, V lost 4 bases, and 10 bases had no gene match. Germline CDR1 reads MNHEY; CDR2 reads SVGAGI. In DNA, the CDR3 is TGTGCCAGCAGTTCAGCCGGGAACAGGGGCCAGCCCCAGCATTTT. Its translation is CASSSAGNRGQPQHF.

V is TRBV2 and J is TRBJ1-3, with unresolved D. V dropped 6 bases and J dropped 1 base, with 10 bases sitting between them. This CDR3 is built from 14 residues. The germline V gene encodes CDR1 SNHLY and CDR2 FYNNEI. Here the CDR3 DNA reads TGTGCCAGCAGCGACCGGGCTTCTGGAAACACCATATATTTT. Residues: CASSDRASGNTIYF.

The table lists this clonotype with a few counts. This sequence joins TRBV25-1 and TRBJ1-2; tentative D call: TRBD1 (6 bases). The germline V gene encodes CDR1 MGHDK and CDR2 SYGVNS. Trimming took 2 bases from V and 7 from J, leaving 11 bases between them. CDR3 size: 13 residues. The DNA for the CDR3 is TGTGCCAGCAGTGAACGCGGGACATTTGGCTACACCTTC. Translated, it gives CASSERGTFGYTF.

The genes are TRBV29-1 and TRBJ1-2; 9 bases are a match to TRBD1. The CDR3 is 13 residues long. The germline gives CDR1 SQVTM, CDR2 ANQGSEA. Losses at the gene ends were 1 base for V and 7 bases for J; bases not matched to a gene: 4. CDR3 coding DNA: TGCAGCGTTGAAGCTGGGGACAGGGTTGGCTACACCTTC. It yields the protein CSVEAGDRVGYTF.